The 8 T cell receptor beta chains in this list originate from one sample, sequenced in a study of CD8 T cells in Susac syndrome. Random hexamers primed reverse transcription of 0.5 to 1 ug RNA. One entry per CDR3 protein, called by TCRdb with MiXCR from the immunoSEQ multiplex PCR reads. The table lists roughly 120,000 distinct CDR3 sequences, approximately 95% of them singletons. The sequenced sample consisted of CD8+ T cells from PBMCs. Every receptor here comes from a human donor with multiple sclerosis.

This clonotype occurred a few times. This chain links TRBV4-1 with TRBJ2-7; no reliable D call. The V gene's germline CDR1 is MGHRA and CDR2 YSYEKL. There are 17 residues in the CDR3. V was pared by 0 bases and J by 0 bases, with 15 bases between. In DNA, the CDR3 is TGCGCCAGCAGCCAAGATTTTACTCCCTATAGCTCCTACGAGCAGTACTTC. Protein: CASSQDFTPYSSYEQYF.

The gene calls are TRBV27 and TRBJ1-3, with D uncertain. CDR3 length equals 14 residues. Germline values: CDR1 MNHEY, CDR2 SMNVEV (reference sequence). Trimming left V 2 bases short and J 2 bases short, with 7 bases between. This CDR3 is CASSLHGPGNTIYF. The CDR3 region has the DNA TGTGCCAGCAGTTTACACGGCCCTGGAAACACCATATATTTT.

The chain couples TRBV7-6 to TRBJ2-5, with 10 bases lining up with TRBD2. This CDR3 spans 18 amino acids. CDR1 is SGHVS and CDR2 is FNYEAQ in the germline V gene. The V gene end was trimmed by 6 bases and the J gene end by 0 bases; junction bases not matched to a gene: 13. CDR3 loop: CASSPQRGGLVYQETQYF. DNA of the CDR3: TGTGCCAGCAGTCCACAGCGGGGGGGCCTTGTCTACCAAGAGACCCAGTACTTC.

This chain links TRBV19 with TRBJ1-1, with D unclear. Trimming took off 8 bases at V and 1 base at J, with 8 bases between the two ends. Germline V lookup: CDR1 LNHDA, CDR2 SQIVND (reference sequence). CDR3 length equals 12 residues. The CDR3 here is CASALGNTEAFF. CDR3 nucleotides: TGTGCCAGTGCTCTAGGGAACACTGAAGCTTTCTTT.

The V gene is TRBV29-1, the J gene TRBJ1-2; D possibly corresponds to TRBD1 (5 bases). This CDR3 is built from 14 residues. Looked up from germline, CDR1 is SQVTM and CDR2 is ANQGSEA. V gave up 7 bases and J gave up 4 bases, with 19 bases separating them. CDR3 protein: CSALGRDTLYGYTF. Here the CDR3 DNA reads TGCAGCGCCCTAGGCAGGGATACCCTCTATGGCTACACCTTC.

The genes are TRBV5-1 and TRBJ2-3; 8 nucleotides agree with TRBD1. Germline values: CDR1 SGHRS, CDR2 YFSETQ. The CDR3 runs 15 residues. V was pared by 2 bases and J by 5 bases, with 7 bases of the junction left unmatched. CDR3 amino acids: CASSLGQGAQDTQYF. The CDR3 coding sequence is TGCGCCAGCAGCTTAGGTCAGGGGGCGCAAGATACGCAGTATTTT.

The rearrangement links TRBV7-2 to TRBJ2-7; 9 nucleotides line up with TRBD1. CDR3 size: 15 residues. Germline CDR1 reads SGHTA; CDR2 reads FQGNSA. V lost 3 bases to trimming and J lost 2 bases; unmatched junction nucleotides: 5. CDR3 DNA: TGTGCCAGCAGCTTCCGGGACAGGGCGGCCTACGAGCAGTACTTC. Translation: CASSFRDRAAYEQYF.

This chain joins TRBV30 and TRBJ1-3; no reliable D call. Germline values: CDR1 GTSNPN, CDR2 SVGIG (reference sequence). The germline V and J ends were trimmed by 8 bases and 2 bases, with 19 bases remaining between them. The length of the CDR3 is 15 residues. The DNA for the CDR3 is TGTGCCCGGGATAAACCATCTGTAACTGGAAACACCATATATTTT. Encoded protein: CARDKPSVTGNTIYF.